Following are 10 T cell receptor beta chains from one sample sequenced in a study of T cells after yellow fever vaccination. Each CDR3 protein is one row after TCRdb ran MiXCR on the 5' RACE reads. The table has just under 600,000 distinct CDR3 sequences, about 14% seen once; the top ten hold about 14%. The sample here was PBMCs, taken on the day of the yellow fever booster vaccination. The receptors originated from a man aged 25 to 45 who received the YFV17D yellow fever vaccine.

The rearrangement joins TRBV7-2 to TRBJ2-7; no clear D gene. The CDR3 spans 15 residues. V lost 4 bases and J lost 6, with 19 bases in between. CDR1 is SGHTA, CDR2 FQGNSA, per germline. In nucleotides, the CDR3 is TGTGCCAGCAGCTCCAGTCCTTGGTCTTCGAGCGAGCAGTACTTC. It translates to CASSSSPWSSSEQYF.

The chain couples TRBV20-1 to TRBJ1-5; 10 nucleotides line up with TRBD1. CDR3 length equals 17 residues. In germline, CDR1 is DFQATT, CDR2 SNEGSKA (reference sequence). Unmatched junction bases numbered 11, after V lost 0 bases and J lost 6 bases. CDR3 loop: CSARDPSRQGALQPQHF. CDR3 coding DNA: TGCAGTGCTAGAGACCCTAGCCGACAGGGGGCCCTTCAGCCCCAGCATTTT.

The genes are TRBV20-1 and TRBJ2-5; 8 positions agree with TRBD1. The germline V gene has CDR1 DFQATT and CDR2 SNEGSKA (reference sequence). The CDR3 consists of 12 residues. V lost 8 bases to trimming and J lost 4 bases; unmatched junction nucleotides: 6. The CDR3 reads CSSTTGAETQYF. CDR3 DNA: TGCAGTTCGACGACAGGGGCAGAGACCCAGTACTTC.

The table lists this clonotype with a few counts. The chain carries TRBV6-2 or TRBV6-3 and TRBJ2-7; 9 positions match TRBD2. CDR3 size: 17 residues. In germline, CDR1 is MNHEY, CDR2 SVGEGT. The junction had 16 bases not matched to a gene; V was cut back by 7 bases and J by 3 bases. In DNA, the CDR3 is TGTGCCAGCACCGATACTAGAGCAGCGGGAGGCTACTACGAGCAGTACTTC. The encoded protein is CASTDTRAAGGYYEQYF.

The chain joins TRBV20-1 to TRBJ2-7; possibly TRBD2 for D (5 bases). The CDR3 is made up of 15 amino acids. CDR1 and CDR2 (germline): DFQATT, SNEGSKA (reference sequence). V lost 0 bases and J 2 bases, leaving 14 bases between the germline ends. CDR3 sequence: CSARDAAQTTYEQYF. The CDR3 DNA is TGCAGTGCTAGAGATGCAGCACAGACTACCTACGAGCAGTACTTC.

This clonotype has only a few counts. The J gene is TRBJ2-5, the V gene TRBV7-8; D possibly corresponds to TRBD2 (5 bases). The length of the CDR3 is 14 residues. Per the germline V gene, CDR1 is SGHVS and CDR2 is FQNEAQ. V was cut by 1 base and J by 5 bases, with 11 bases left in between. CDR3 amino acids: CASSLEYGVETQYF. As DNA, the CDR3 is TGTGCCAGCAGCTTAGAATACGGGGTGGAGACCCAGTACTTC.

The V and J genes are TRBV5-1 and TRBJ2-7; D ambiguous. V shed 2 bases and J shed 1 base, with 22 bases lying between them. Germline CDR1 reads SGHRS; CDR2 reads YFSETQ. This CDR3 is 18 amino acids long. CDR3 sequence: CASSFTIPGPRYSYEQYF. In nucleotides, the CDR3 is TGCGCCAGCAGCTTCACTATCCCTGGACCGCGGTATTCCTACGAGCAGTACTTC.

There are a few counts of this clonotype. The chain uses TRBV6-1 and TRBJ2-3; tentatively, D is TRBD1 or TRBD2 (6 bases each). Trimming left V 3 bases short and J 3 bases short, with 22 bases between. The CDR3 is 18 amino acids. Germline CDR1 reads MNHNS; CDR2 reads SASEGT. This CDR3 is CASSEWGATGLSTDTQYF. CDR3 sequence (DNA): TGTGCCAGCAGTGAGTGGGGGGCTACAGGGCTCAGTACAGATACGCAGTATTTT.

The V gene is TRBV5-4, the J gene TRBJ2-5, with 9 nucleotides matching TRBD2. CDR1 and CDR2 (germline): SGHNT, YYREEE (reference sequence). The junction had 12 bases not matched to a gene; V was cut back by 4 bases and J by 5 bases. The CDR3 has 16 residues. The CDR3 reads CASSQVRLAEGETQYF. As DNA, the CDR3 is TGTGCCAGCAGCCAGGTTCGACTAGCGGAGGGGGAGACCCAGTACTTC.

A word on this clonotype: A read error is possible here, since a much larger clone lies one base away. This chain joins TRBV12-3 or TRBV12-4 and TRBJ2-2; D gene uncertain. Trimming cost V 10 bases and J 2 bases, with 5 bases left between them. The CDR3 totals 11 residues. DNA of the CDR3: TGTGCCAACAGAAACACCGGGGAGCTGTTTTTT. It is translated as CANRNTGELFF.